This TCR beta chain came from a study of blood T cell repertoires in COVID-19. At the level of the study: Samples taken during acute and convalescent COVID-19 were collected in the United States, Italy and Spain.

As concerns this clone: The sample contains more than one DNA sequence encoding this CDR3.

Sequencing was performed with immunoSEQ multiplex PCR; in TCRdb, only in-frame clones are kept and a portion is missing. This sample has nearly 55,000 clones, with more than 60% found just once. Germline V gene lookup returns CDR1 SGHVS and CDR2 FNYEAQ. CDR3 length equals 14 residues. Trimming took 5 bases from V and 1 from J; bases not matched to a gene: 4. This TCR came from a human donor with active or convalescent COVID-19. The donor label of this sample is uncertain. The rearrangement joins TRBV7-6 to TRBJ2-7, with 8 bases aligning to TRBD2. The sequenced sample was peripheral blood. The CDR3: CASSPGGGSYEQYF. Here the CDR3 DNA reads TGTGCCAGCAGCCCCGGGGGGGGGTCCTACGAGCAGTACTTC.